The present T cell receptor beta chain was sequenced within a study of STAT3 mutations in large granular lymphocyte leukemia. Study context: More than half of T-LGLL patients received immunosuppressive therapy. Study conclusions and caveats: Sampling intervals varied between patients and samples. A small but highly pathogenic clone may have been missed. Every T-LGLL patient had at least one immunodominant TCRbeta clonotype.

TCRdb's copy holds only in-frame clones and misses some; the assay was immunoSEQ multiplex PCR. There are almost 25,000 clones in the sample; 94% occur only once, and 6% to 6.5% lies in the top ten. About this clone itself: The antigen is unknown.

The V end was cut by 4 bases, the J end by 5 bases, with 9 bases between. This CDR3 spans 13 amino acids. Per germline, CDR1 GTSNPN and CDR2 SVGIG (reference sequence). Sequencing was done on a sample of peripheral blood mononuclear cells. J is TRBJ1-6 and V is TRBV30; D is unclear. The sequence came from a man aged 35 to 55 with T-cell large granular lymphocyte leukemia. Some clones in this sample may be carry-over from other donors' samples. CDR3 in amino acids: CAWNVANNSPLHF. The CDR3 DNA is TGTGCCTGGAATGTAGCGAATAATTCACCCCTCCACTTT.